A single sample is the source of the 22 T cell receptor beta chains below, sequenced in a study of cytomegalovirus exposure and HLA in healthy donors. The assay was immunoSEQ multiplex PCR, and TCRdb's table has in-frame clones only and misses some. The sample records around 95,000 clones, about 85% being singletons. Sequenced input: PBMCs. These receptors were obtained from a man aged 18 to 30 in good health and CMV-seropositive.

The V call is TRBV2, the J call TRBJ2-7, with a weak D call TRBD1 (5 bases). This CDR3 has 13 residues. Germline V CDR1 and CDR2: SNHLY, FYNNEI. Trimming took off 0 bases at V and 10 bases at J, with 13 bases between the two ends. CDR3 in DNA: TGTGCCAGCAGTGAAGCGCTTCAGGGCGGACAGTACGTC. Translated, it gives CASSEALQGGQYV.

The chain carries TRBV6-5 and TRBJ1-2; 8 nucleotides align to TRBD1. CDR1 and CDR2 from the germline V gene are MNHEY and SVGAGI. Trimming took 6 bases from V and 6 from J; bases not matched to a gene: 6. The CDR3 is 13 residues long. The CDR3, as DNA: TGTGCCAGCAGACCTAACAGGGGGAATGGCTACACCTTC. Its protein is CASRPNRGNGYTF.

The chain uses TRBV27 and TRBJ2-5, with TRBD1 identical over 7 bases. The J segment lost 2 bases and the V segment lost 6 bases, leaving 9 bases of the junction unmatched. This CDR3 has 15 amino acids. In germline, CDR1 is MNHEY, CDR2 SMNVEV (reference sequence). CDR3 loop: CASSTGTEYQETQYF. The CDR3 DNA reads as TGTGCCAGCAGCACCGGGACAGAGTATCAAGAGACCCAGTACTTC.

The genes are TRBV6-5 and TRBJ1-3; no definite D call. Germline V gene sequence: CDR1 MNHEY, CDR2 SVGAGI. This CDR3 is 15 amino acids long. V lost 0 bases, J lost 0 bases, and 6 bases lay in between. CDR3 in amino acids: CASSYSAYSGNTIYF. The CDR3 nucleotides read TGTGCCAGCAGTTACTCTGCCTACTCTGGAAACACCATATATTTT.

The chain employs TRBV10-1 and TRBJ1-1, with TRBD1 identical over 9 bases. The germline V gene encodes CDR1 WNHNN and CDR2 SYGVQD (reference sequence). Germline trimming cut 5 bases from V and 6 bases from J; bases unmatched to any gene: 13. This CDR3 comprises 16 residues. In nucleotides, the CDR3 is TGCGCCAGCAGTCCACAGGGGGCTCCATCTACAGCTGAAGCTTTCTTT. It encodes CASSPQGAPSTAEAFF.

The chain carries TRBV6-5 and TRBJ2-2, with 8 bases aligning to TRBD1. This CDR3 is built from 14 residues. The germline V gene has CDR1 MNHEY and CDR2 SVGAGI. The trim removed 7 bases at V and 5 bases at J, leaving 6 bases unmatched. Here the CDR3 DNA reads TGTGCCAGCACCGACAGGGGAGAGACCGGGGAGCTGTTTTTT. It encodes CASTDRGETGELFF.

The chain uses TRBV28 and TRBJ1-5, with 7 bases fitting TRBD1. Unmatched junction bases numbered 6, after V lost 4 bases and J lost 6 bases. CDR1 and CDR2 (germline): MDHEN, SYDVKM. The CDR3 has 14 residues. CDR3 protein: CASSSAQGSQPQHF. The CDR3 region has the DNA TGTGCCAGCAGTTCGGCACAGGGGAGTCAGCCCCAGCATTTT.

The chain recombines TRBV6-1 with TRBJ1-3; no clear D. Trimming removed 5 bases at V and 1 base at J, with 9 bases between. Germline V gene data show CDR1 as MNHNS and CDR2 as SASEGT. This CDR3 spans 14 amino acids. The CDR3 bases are TGTGCCAGCAGTCCCGAGTCTTCTGGAAACACCATATATTTT. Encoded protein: CASSPESSGNTIYF.

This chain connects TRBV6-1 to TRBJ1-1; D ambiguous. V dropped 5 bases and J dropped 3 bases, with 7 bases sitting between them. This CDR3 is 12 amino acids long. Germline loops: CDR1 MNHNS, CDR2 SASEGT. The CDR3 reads CASSRQDTEAFF. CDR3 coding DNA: TGTGCCAGCAGTCGCCAGGACACTGAAGCTTTCTTT.

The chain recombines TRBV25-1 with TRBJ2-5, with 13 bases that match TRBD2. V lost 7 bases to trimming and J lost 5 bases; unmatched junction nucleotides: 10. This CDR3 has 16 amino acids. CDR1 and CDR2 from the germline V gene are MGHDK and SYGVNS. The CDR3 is CASTKRLAGGGETQYF. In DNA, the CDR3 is TGTGCCAGCACCAAGAGACTAGCGGGAGGAGGGGAGACCCAGTACTTC.

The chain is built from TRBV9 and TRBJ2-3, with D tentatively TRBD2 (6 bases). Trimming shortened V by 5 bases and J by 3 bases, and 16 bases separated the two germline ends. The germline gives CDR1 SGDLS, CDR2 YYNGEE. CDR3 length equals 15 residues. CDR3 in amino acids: CASSEDYLPTDTQYF. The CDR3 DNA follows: TGTGCCAGCAGTGAGGACTATCTACCGACAGATACGCAGTATTTT.

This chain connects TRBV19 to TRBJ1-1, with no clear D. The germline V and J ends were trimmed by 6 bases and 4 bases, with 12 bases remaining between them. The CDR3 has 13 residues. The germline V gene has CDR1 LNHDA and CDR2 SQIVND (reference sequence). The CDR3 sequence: CASSLQRATEAFF. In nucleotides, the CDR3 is TGTGCCAGTAGCCTTCAGAGGGCCACTGAAGCTTTCTTT.

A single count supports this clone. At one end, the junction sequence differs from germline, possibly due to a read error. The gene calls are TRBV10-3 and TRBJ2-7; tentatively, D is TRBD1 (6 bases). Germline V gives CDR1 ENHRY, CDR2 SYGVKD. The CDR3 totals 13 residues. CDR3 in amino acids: CASSGVDSYEQYF. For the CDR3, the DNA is TGTGCCAGCAGTGGTGTGGACAGTTACGAGCAGTACTTC.

The CDR3 nucleotides are TGTGCCAGCAGAACTGGGACTAGCGGGAGTCCACAGTATTTT. Translating it yields CASRTGTSGSPQYF. This rearrangement joins TRBV2 to TRBJ2-3; TRBD2 aligns across 14 bases. The CDR3 contains 14 residues. CDR1 is SNHLY, CDR2 FYNNEI, per germline. J was trimmed by 12 bases and V by 6 bases; bases with no gene match: 8.

The CDR3 bases are TGTGCCAGCAGCCGGGGACACGACCTGGGGAATCAGCCCCAGCATTTT. Protein product: CASSRGHDLGNQPQHF. J is TRBJ1-5 and V is TRBV7-6; D might be TRBD1 (6 bases). V lost 5 bases, J lost 4 bases, and 18 bases lay in between. This CDR3 is 16 amino acids long. In germline, CDR1 is SGHVS, CDR2 FNYEAQ.

The CDR3 is CASEEYRSYEQYF. In DNA, the CDR3 is TGTGCCAGCGAGGAGTATCGGTCCTACGAGCAGTACTTC. V and J are TRBV7-8 and TRBJ2-7; unclear D gene. V was pared by 8 bases and J by 1 base, with 12 bases between. The CDR3 totals 13 residues. The germline CDR1 and CDR2 sequences are SGHVS and FQNEAQ.

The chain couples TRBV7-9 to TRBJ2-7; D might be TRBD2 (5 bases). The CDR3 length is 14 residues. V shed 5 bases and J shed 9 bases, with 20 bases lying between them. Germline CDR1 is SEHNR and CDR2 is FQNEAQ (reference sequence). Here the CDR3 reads CASSHPQADSGQYF. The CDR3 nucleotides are TGTGCCAGCAGCCACCCTCAGGCGGACTCAGGGCAGTACTTC. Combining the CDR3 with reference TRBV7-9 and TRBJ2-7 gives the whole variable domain DTGVSQNPRHKITKRGQNVTFRCDPISEHNRLYWYRQTLGQGPEFLTYFQNEAQLEKSRLLSDRFSAERPKGSFSTLEIQRTEQGDSAMYLCASSHPQADSGQYFGPGTRLTVT.

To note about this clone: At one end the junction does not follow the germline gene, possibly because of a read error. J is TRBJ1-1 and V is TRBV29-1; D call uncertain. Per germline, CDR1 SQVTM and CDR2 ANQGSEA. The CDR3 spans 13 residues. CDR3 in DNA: TGCAGCGTCGAAGGACGCGGAGGCACTGAAGCTTTCTTT. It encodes CSVEGRGGTEAFF.

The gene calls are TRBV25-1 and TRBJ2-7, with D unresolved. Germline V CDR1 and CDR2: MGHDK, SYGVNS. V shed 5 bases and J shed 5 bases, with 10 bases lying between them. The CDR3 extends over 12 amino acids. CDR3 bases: TGTGCCAGCAGTCCCCTAAGCCACGAGCAGTACTTC. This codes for CASSPLSHEQYF.

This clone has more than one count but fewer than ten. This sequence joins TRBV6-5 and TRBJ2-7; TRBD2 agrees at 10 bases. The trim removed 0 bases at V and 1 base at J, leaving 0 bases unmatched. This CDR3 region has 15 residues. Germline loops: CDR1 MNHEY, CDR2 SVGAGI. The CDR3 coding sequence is TGTGCCAGCAGTTACTCGACTAGCGGGTCCTACGAGCAGTACTTC. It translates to CASSYSTSGSYEQYF.

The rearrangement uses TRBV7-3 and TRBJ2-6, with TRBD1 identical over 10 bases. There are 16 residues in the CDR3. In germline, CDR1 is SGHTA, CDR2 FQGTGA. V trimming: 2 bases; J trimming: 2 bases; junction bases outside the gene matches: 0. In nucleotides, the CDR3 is TGTGCCAGCAGCTTAGGGACAGGGGCTGGGGCCAACGTCCTGACTTTC. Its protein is CASSLGTGAGANVLTF. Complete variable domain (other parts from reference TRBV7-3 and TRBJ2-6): GAGVSQTPSNKVTEKGKYVELRCDPISGHTALYWYRQSLGQGPEFLIYFQGTGAADDSGLPNDRFFAVRPEGSVSTLKIQRTERGDSAVYLCASSLGTGAGANVLTFGAGSRLTVL.

CDR3 sequence (DNA): TGTGCCAGCAGGGGGACAGGGGGCACCGGGGAGCTGTTTTTT. Translating gives CASRGTGGTGELFF. The rearrangement joins TRBV27 to TRBJ2-2, with 11 bases identical to TRBD1. Germline V gene sequence: CDR1 MNHEY, CDR2 SMNVEV (reference sequence). CDR3 length: 14 residues. V lost 6 bases to trimming and J lost 4 bases; unmatched junction nucleotides: 1.